This T cell receptor beta chain derives from a study of blood T cells in healthy people across ages. V was clipped by 6 bases and J by 10 bases; unmatched bases: 9. The CDR3 contains 13 residues. Germline V CDR1 and CDR2: DFQATT, SNEGSKA (reference sequence). Primers used in a second PCR of roughly 7 to 12 cycles were a sample-barcoded 5' primer and a J-beta primer mix. Using its own MiXCR run on the 5' RACE reads, TCRdb lists one record per CDR3 protein. The sample shows about 650,000 distinct CDR3 sequences, 32% of them seen only once. The chain couples TRBV20-1 to TRBJ2-1; the match to TRBD2 covers 10 bases. The clonotype was recovered from a woman of 80 years or more in good health. Sequenced material: blood. CDR3 sequence reads: CSAGSGGGYEQFF. The CDR3 nucleotides are TGCAGTGCAGGGAGCGGGGGGGGCTACGAGCAGTTCTTC.